One T cell receptor (beta chain) is described in this entry. Its antigen remains unknown. The data originate from a study of T cells expressing NK-cell markers. Whole-study context: The TCR beta repertoires were obtained from sorted CD3+CD56+NKG2C+, CD3+CD56+NKG2C- and CD3+CD56-NKG2C+ T cells.

Findings and caveats of the study: Dominant NKG2C+ clonotypes accounted for 1.0-7.0% of CD8+ T cells in more than 5 donors.

In generating TCR beta cDNA, 5'RACE template switching with UMIs was used. TCRdb re-called the 5' RACE reads, yielding one record per CDR3 amino acid sequence without DNA. The sample totals roughly 5,000 distinct CDR3 sequences. The receptor comes from a man aged 18-30 years in good health. The sample taken for sequencing was blood T cells: a sorted CD56 or NKG2C T cell subset, CD4+ or CD8+ T cells, or bulk PBMC T cells (not recorded which).

The chain's CDR3 is CASSLRTGGVETQYF. The chain recombines TRBV3-1 with TRBJ2-5; TCRdb reports TRBD1, a call that lacks DNA to check it against. Germline lookup yields CDR1 LGHDT and CDR2 YNNKEL (reference sequence). The CDR3 runs to 15 residues.